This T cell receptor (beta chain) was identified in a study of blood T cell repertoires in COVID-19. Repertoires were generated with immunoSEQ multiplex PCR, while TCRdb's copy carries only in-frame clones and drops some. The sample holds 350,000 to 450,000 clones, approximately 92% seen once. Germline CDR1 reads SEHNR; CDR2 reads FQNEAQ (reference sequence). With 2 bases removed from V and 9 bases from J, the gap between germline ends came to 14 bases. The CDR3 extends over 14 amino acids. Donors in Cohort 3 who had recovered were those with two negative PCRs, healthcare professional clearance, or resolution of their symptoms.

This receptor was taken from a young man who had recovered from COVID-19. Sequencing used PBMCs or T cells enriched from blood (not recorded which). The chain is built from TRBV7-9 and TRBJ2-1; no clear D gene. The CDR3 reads CASSLLGQTVEQFF. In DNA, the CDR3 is TGTGCCAGCAGCTTATTGGGCCAAACGGTTGAGCAGTTCTTC.